This entry describes one T cell receptor beta chain. Antigen unknown. The record originates from a study of T cells after yellow fever vaccination. UMIs and a universal primer site were added when TCR cDNA was made by 5'RACE template switching. MiXCR was run by TCRdb on the 5' RACE reads, yielding one entry per CDR3 protein. Seen here are hundreds of thousands of distinct CDR3 sequences, approximately 12% observed once, and the top ten hold over 12%. This CDR3 is built from 15 residues. Trimming cost V 4 bases and J 4 bases; bases outside gene matches: 10. Germline lookup yields CDR1 SGHKS and CDR2 YYEKEE (reference sequence). Whole-study findings and limits: After the booster, roughly 96% of CD4 and more than 75% of CD8 primary-response clones were re-detected.

The material was PBMCs, obtained on the day of the yellow fever booster vaccination. The chain carries TRBV5-5 and TRBJ1-2, with 7 bases matching TRBD1. The TCR sequence derives from a man in his thirties or forties who received the YFV17D yellow fever vaccine. The CDR3 sequence: CASSLLWTGPYGYTF. Written as DNA, the CDR3 is TGTGCCAGCAGCCTTCTGTGGACAGGCCCCTATGGCTACACCTTC.